The sequence of this TCR beta chain was determined in a study of T-cell memory formation after mild COVID-19. Study as a whole: Clusters of TCRs were largely donor specific. Findings and limits, study-wide: Several responding clones turned up in pre-infection memory, indicating that cross-reactive memory may have taken part. Largely, contracting CD4+ clones fell within CM and EM, and contracting CD8+ clones within EMRA.

This CDR3 comprises 18 residues. The J segment lost 4 bases and the V segment lost 3 bases, leaving 17 bases of the junction unmatched. TCRdb reprocessed the 5' RACE reads with MiXCR, giving one entry per CDR3 protein. The sample lists 140,000 to 150,000 distinct CDR3 sequences, under 30% occurring once. As for this clonotype: What it recognizes is unknown.

Specimen: PBMCs or a T cell subset sorted from them (not recorded which). The gene calls are TRBV12-3 or TRBV12-4 and TRBJ1-1, with 7 bases aligning to TRBD1. This TCR came from an adult woman who had mild COVID-19 (a few samples of this study predate the infection). Cell type and time point are not known. The CDR3 DNA sequence: TGTGCCAGCAGTTTCCCACAGGGGCCGGAGTATTTGAGCACTGAAGCTTTCTTT. Protein sequence: CASSFPQGPEYLSTEAFF.